These T cell receptor beta chains were read from a single sample in a study of cytomegalovirus exposure and HLA in healthy donors. Assay: immunoSEQ multiplex PCR; the TCRdb copy retains only in-frame clones and omits some. The table has 150,000 to 200,000 clones, under 90% seen once; the top ten hold roughly 5.2%. Sequenced sample: PBMCs. Receptors originate from a young man in good health and CMV-seronegative. Each CDR3 is given with its conserved first and last residue. D genes are given only for firm matches. For some rows the clone size is stated as once, few or many, or as a class when expanded; others skip it.

j_call d_call v_call clone_size cdr3_nt cdr3_aa
TRBJ1-1 NA TRBV6-1 NA TGTGCCAGCAGTCCAGACGGAGATCTGATCGAAGCTTTCTTT CASSPDGDLIEAFF
TRBJ1-1 NA TRBV18 NA TGTGCCAGCTCACCACGCGTGGTCCAGGGGAACACTGAAGCTTTCTTT CASSPRVVQGNTEAFF
TRBJ1-1 NA TRBV4-1 few TGCGCCAGCAGCCAAGGATGGGCCCGTCAAATAAAAGACGCTGAAGCTTTCTTT CASSQGWARQIKDAEAFF
TRBJ2-3 NA TRBV29-1 NA TGCAGCGGTACTTCTGCGGGAGATACGCAGTATTTT CSGTSAGDTQYF
TRBJ2-2 TRBD1 TRBV6-5 few TGTGCCAGCAGTGCCGGGACAGGGGTGAGGGAGCTGTTTTTT CASSAGTGVRELFF
TRBJ1-5 NA TRBV7-9 NA TGTTCCAGCGGCCCCCGGGGGCCCCAGCATTTT CSSGPRGPQHF
TRBJ2-7 NA TRBV27 NA TGTGCCAGCAGTAAACCCGGGTACGAGCAGTACTTC CASSKPGYEQYF
TRBJ1-2 TRBD1 TRBV9 NA TGTGCCAGCAGCGGGACAGGGTACTATGGCTACACCTTC CASSGTGYYGYTF
TRBJ2-3 NA TRBV7-9 NA TGTGCCAGCAGCCCGTCCCCCGATACGCAGTATTTT CASSPSPDTQYF
TRBJ2-7 NA TRBV5-6 NA TGTGCCAGCAGCTTGGCCCTGGCAGCCTACGAGCAGTACTTC CASSLALAAYEQYF
TRBJ1-4 NA TRBV7-2 NA TGTGCCAGCAGCCCAGACAGAGCTAATGAAAAACTGTTTTTT CASSPDRANEKLFF
TRBJ2-3 TRBD2 TRBV6-1 NA TGTGCCAGCAGGACAAGCGGGGGTGAGCCAGGCACGCAGTATTTT CASRTSGGEPGTQYF
TRBJ2-2 TRBD2 TRBV9 NA TGTGCCAGCAGCGTAGCTATCGACCCCGGGGGGGCCGTCGGGGAGCTGTTTTTT CASSVAIDPGGAVGELFF
TRBJ2-3 TRBD2 TRBV9 NA TGTGCCAGCAGCGCCCCTAGCGGGGGGGCTGAAAATACGCAGTATTTT CASSAPSGGAENTQYF
TRBJ2-1 TRBD1 TRBV11-2 NA TGTGCCAGCAGGGGAACGACAGGGTCCTACAATGAGCAGTTCTTC CASRGTTGSYNEQFF
TRBJ1-6 NA TRBV4-2 NA TGTGCCAGCAGCCAAGAATCAGGGTTGGATTCACCCCTCCACTTT CASSQESGLDSPLHF
TRBJ2-5 NA TRBV5-4 once TGTGCCAGCAGCTTGGATCTGGGGGCGGCTGACTTC CASSLDLGAADF
TRBJ2-7 TRBD2 TRBV7-3 NA TGTGCCAGCAGCTTAATAGCGGGGGGGCGTGATGGGAACGAGCAGTACTTC CASSLIAGGRDGNEQYF
TRBJ1-1 NA TRBV9 once TGTGCCAGCAGCGACCACATAGGACAGCGGGAGAACACTGAAGCTTTCTTT CASSDHIGQRENTEAFF
TRBJ2-7 NA TRBV5-4 NA TGTGCCAGCAGCTTGGAGCCTAGCGCTGGCGAGCAGTACTTC CASSLEPSAGEQYF
TRBJ1-1 NA TRBV10-3 few TGTGCCATCGGCGGTCCCCCGATGAACACTGAAGCTTTCTTT CAIGGPPMNTEAFF
TRBJ1-5 NA TRBV28 NA TGTGCCAGCAGATTAATGAGCGGGGAGGCAAGCAATCAGCCCCAGCATTTT CASRLMSGEASNQPQHF
TRBJ2-5 TRBD1 TRBV19 NA TGTGCCAGTAGTATAAGGGGGACAGCACAAGAGACCCAGTACTTC CASSIRGTAQETQYF
TRBJ1-6 NA TRBV7-9 NA TGTGCCAGCAGCTTAGTCCCAGGGCTGAGTAATTCACCCCTCCACTTT CASSLVPGLSNSPLHF
TRBJ2-7 NA TRBV4-1 NA TGCGCCAGCAGCCAGCTGTCTTCCACGACAGGATTAACCTACGAGCAGTACTTC CASSQLSSTTGLTYEQYF
TRBJ1-4 NA TRBV7-9 NA TGTGCCAGCAGGGCCAACGAAAAACTGTTTTTT CASRANEKLFF
TRBJ2-3 TRBD2 TRBV5-1 NA TGCGCCAGCAGGCGGACTAGCGGGGGGACAGATACGCAGTATTTT CASRRTSGGTDTQYF
TRBJ1-4 NA TRBV20-1 NA TGCAGTGCCAGGGATAATGAAAAACTGTTTTTT CSARDNEKLFF
TRBJ2-5 NA TRBV5-1 NA TGCGCCAGCAGGGGGCTCATTTCCCAAGAGACCCAGTACTTC CASRGLISQETQYF
TRBJ2-7 NA TRBV4-3 NA TGCGCCAGCAGCCGAGCCGGGACACCCACCTACGAGCAGTACTTC CASSRAGTPTYEQYF
TRBJ2-5 NA TRBV6-5 NA TGTGCCAGCAGTTACCGCGCTAGGGGGTGGGAGACCCAGTACTTC CASSYRARGWETQYF
TRBJ2-5 NA TRBV5-1 NA TGCGCCAGCAGCTTCAGACAGACCTACCAAGAGACCCAGTACTTC CASSFRQTYQETQYF
TRBJ2-2 TRBD1 TRBV27 once TGTGCCAGCAGTTGGGGACAGGGGGCCGGGGAGCTGTTTTTT CASSWGQGAGELFF